This T cell receptor beta chain was sequenced during a study of T cells expressing NK-cell markers. Study background: Serological testing identified most of the eight sequenced donors as HCMV-seropositive and one as seronegative.

The authors made TCR beta cDNA libraries by 5'RACE template switching. This switching added a universal primer site and UMIs. Reanalyzing the 5' RACE reads, TCRdb keeps one entry per CDR3 protein, without DNA. The sample includes a few hundred thousand distinct CDR3 sequences. Germline-derived CDR1 and CDR2 are SEHNR and FQNEAQ (reference sequence). This CDR3 is built from 15 residues. The V call is TRBV7-9, the J call TRBJ1-2; the D call of TRBD1 rests on TCRdb alone, since no DNA is present to check it. The source is a woman between 50 and 59 years old in good health. Input material: blood T cells: a sorted CD56 or NKG2C T cell subset, CD4+ or CD8+ T cells, or bulk PBMC T cells (not recorded which). The CDR3 sequence is CASSPEESRAYGYTF.